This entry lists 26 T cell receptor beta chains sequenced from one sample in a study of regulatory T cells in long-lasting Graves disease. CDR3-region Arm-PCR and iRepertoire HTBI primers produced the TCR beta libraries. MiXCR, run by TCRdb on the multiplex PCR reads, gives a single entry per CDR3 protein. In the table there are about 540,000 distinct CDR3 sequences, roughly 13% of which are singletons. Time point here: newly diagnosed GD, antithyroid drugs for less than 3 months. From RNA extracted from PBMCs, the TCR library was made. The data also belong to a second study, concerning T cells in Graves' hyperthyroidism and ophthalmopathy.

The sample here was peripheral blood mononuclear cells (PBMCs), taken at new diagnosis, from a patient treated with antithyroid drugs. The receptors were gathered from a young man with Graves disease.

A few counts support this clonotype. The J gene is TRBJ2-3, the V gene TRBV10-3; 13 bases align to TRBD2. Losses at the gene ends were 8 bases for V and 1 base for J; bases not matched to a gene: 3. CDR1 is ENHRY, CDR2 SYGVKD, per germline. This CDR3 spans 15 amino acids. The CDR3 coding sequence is TGTGCCATCTCCGGACTAGCGGGAGGCACAGATACGCAGTATTTT. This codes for CAISGLAGGTDTQYF.

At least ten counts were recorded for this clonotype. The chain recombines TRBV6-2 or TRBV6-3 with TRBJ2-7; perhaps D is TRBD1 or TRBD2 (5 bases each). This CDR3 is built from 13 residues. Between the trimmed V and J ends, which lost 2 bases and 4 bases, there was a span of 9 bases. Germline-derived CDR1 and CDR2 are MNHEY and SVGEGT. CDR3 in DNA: TGTGCCAGCAGTTACGACAGAGGGTACGAGCAGTACTTC. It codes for CASSYDRGYEQYF.

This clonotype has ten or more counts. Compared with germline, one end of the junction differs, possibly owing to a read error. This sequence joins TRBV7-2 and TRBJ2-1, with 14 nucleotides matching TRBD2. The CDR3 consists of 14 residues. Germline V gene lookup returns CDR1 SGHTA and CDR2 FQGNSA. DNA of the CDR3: TGTGCCAGCAGCTTAGGTGGACTAGCGGGAGGCTTAGTCTTC. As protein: CASSLGGLAGGLVF.

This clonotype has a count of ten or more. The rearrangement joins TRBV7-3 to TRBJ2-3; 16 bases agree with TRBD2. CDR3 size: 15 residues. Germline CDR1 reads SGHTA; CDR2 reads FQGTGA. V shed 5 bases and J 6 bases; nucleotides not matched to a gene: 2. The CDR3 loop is CASSTGLAGGDTQYF. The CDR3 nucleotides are TGTGCCAGCAGCACGGGACTAGCGGGAGGGGATACGCAGTATTTT. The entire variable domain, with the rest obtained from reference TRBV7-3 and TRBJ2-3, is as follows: GAGVSQTPSNKVTEKGKYVELRCDPISGHTALYWYRQSLGQGPEFLIYFQGTGAADDSGLPNDRFFAVRPEGSVSTLKIQRTERGDSAVYLCASSTGLAGGDTQYFGPGTRLTVL.

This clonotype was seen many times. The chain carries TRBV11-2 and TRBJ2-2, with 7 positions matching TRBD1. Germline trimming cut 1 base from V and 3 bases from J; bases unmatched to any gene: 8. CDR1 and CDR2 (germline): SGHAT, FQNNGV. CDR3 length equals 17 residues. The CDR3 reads CASSLGVGGMDTGELFF. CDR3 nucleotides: TGTGCCAGCAGCTTAGGGGTAGGGGGCATGGACACCGGGGAGCTGTTTTTT.

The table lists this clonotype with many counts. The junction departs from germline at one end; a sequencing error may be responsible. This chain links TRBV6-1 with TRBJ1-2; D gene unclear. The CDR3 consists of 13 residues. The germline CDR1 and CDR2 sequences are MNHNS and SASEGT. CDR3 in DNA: TGTGCCAACAGTGACGGAAGCCCCTATGGCTACACCTTC. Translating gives CANSDGSPYGYTF.

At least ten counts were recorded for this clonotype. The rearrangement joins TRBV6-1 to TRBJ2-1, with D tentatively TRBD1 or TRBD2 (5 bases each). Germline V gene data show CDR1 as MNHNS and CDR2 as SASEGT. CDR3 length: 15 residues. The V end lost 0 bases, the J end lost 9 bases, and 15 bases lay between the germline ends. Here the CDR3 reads CASSEAGVRAGEQFF. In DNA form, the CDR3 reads TGTGCCAGCAGTGAAGCGGGGGTCCGGGCTGGTGAGCAGTTCTTC.

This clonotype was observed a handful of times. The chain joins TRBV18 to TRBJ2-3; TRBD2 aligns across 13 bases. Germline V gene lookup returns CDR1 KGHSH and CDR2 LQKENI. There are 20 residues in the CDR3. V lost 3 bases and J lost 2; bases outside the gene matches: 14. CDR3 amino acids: CASSPLGLAGEGGATDTQYF. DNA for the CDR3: TGTGCCAGCTCACCCCTCGGACTAGCGGGAGAGGGAGGGGCCACAGATACGCAGTATTTT.

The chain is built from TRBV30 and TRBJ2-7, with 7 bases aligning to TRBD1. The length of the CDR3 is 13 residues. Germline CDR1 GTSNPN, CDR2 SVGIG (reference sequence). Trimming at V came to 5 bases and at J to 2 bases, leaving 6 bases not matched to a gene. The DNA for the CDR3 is TGTGCCTGGTCGACAGGGAGCCCCTACGAGCAGTACTTC. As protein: CAWSTGSPYEQYF. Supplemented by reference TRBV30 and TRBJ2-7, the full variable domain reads SQTIHQWPATLVQPVGSPLSLECTVEGTSNPNLYWYRQAAGRGLQLLFYSVGIGQISSEVPQNLSASRPQDRQFILSSKKLLLSDSGFYLCAWSTGSPYEQYFGPGTRLTVT.

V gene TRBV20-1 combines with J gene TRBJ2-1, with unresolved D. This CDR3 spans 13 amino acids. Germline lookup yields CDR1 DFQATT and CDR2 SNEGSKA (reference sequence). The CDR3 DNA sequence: TGCCGAGTGGGCAAAGACCTCTACAATGAGCAGTTCTTC. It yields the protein CRVGKDLYNEQFF.

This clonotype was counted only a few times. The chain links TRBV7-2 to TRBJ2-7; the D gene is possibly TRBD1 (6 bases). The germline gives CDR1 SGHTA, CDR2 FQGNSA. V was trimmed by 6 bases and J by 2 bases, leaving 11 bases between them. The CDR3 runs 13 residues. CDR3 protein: CASRDSGAYEQYF. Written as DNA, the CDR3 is TGTGCCAGCAGAGACTCAGGGGCCTACGAGCAGTACTTC.

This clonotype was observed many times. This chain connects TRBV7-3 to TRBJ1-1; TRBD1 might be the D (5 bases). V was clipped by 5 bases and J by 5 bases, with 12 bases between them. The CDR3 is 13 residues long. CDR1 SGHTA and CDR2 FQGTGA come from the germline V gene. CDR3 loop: CASSLWGETEAFF. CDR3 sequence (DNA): TGTGCCAGCAGCCTGTGGGGGGAAACTGAAGCTTTCTTT. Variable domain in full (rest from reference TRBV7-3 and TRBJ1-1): GAGVSQTPSNKVTEKGKYVELRCDPISGHTALYWYRQSLGQGPEFLIYFQGTGAADDSGLPNDRFFAVRPEGSVSTLKIQRTERGDSAVYLCASSLWGETEAFFGQGTRLTVV.

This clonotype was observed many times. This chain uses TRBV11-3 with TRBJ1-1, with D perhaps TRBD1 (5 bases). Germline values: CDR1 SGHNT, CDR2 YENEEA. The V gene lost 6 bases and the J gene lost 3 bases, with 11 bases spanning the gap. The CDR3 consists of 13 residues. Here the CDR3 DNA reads TGTGCCAGCAGTTACGGGGGAGACACTGAAGCTTTCTTT. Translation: CASSYGGDTEAFF.

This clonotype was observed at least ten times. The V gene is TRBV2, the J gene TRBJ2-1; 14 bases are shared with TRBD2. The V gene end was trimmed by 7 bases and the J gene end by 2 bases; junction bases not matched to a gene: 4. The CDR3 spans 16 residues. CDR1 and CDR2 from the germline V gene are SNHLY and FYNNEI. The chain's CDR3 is CASMGTSGGAYNEQFF. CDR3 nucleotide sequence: TGTGCCAGCATGGGGACTAGCGGGGGAGCCTACAATGAGCAGTTCTTC.

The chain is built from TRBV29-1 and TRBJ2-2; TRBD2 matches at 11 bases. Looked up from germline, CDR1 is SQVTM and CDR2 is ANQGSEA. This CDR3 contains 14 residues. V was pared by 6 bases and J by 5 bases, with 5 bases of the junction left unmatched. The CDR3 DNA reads TGCAGCGTCCAGGGGACTAGCGGAACCGGGGAGCTGTTTTTT. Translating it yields CSVQGTSGTGELFF.

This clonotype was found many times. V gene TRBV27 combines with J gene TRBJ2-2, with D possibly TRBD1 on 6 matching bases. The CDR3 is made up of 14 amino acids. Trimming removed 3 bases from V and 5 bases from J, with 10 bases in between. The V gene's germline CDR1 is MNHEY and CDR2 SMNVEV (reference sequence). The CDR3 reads CASSFQTGTGELFF. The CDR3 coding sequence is TGTGCCAGCAGTTTCCAAACAGGGACCGGGGAGCTGTTTTTT.

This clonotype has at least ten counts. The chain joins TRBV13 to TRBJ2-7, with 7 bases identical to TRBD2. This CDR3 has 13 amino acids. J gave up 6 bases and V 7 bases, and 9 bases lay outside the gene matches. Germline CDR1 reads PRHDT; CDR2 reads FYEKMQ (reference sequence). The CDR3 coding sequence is TGTGCCAGCACCCTGGCGGGAGAGTCCGAGCAGTACTTC. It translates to CASTLAGESEQYF. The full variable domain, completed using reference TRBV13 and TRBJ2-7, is AAGVIQSPRHLIKEKRETATLKCYPIPRHDTVYWYQQGPGQDPQFLISFYEKMQSDKGSIPDRFSAQQFSDYHSELNMSSLELGDSALYFCASTLAGESEQYFGPGTRLTVT.

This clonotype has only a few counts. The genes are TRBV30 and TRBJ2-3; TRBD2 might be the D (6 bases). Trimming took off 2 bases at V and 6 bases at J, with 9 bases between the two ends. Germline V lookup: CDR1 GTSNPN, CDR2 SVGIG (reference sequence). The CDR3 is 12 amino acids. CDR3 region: CAWSLSGDTQYF. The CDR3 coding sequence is TGTGCCTGGAGTCTAAGCGGGGATACGCAGTATTTT.

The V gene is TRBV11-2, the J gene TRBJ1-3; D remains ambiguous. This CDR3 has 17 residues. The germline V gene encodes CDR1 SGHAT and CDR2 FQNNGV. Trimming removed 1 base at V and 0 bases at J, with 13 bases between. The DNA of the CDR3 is TGTGCCAGCAGCTTAGCCCTGATGACACACTCTGGAAACACCATATATTTT. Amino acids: CASSLALMTHSGNTIYF.

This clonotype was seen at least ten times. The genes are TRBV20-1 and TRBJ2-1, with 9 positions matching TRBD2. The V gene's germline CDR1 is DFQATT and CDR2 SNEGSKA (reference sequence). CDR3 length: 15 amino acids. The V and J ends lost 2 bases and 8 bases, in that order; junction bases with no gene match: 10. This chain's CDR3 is CSARTSGSAWHEQFF. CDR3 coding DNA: TGCAGTGCTAGAACTAGCGGGTCCGCCTGGCATGAGCAGTTCTTC.

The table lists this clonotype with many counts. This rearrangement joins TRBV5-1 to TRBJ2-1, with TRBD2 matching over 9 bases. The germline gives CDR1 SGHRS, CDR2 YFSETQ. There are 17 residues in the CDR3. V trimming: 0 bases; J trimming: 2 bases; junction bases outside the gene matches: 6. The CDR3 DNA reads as TGCGCCAGCAGCTTGGTGGGACTAGCAGAAACCTACAATGAGCAGTTCTTC. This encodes CASSLVGLAETYNEQFF.

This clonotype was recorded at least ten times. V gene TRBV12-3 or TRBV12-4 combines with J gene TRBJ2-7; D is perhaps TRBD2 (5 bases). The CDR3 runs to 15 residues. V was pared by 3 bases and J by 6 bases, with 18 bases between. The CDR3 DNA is TGTGCCAGCAGTTTCGGTCGTCTAGCTAGCCTCGAGCAGTACTTC. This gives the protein CASSFGRLASLEQYF.

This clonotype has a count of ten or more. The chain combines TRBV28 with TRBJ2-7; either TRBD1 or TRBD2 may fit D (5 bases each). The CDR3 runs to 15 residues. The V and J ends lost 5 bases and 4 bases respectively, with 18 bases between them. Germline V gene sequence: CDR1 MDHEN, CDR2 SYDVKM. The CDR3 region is CASSPGTGFRYEQYF. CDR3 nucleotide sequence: TGTGCCAGCAGTCCCGGGACGGGTTTTAGGTACGAGCAGTACTTC.

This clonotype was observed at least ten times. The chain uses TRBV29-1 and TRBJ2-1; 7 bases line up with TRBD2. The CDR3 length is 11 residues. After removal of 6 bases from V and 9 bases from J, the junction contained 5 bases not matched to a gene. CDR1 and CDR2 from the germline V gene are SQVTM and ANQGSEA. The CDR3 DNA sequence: TGCAGCGTCCGGGGAGGGAGTGAGCAGTTCTTC. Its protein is CSVRGGSEQFF.

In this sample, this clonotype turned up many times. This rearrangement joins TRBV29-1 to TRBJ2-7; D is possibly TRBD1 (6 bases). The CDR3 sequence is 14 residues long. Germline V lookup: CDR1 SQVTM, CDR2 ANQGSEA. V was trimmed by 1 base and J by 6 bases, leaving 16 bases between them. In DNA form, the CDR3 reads TGCAGCGTTGAAGTACCTTTACAGGGTGCCGAGCAGTACTTC. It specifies CSVEVPLQGAEQYF.

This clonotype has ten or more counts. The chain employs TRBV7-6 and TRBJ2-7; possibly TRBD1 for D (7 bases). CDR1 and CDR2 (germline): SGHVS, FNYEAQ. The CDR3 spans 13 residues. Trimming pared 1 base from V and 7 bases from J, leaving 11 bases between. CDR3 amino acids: CASSLETGTEQYF. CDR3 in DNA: TGTGCCAGCAGCTTAGAGACAGGGACTGAGCAGTACTTC. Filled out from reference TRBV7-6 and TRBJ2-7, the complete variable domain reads GAGVSQSPRYKVTKRGQDVALRCDPISGHVSLYWYRQALGQGPEFLTYFNYEAQQDKSGLPNDRFSAERPEGSISTLTIQRTEQRDSAMYRCASSLETGTEQYFGPGTRLTVT.